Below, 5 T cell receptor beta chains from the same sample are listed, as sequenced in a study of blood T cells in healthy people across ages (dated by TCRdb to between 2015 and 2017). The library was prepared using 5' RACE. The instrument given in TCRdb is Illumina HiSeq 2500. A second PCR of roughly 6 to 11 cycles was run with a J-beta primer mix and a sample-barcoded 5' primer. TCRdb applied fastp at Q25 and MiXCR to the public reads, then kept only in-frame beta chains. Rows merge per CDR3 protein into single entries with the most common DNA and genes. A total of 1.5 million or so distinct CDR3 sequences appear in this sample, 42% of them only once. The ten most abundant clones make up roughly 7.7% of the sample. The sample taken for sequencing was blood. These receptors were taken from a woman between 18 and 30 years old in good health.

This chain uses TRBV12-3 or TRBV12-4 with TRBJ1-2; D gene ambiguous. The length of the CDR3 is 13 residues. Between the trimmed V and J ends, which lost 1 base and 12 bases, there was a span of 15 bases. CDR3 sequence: CASSLGPRVWHTF. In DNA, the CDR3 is TGTGCCAGCAGTTTAGGGCCAAGAGTTTGGCACACCTTC.

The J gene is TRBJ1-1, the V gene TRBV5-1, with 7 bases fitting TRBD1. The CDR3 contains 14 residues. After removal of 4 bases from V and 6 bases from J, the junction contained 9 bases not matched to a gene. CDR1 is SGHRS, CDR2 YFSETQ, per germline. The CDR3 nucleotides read TGCGCCAGCAGCCCAGGGGGGCCCGTCGCTGAAGCTTTCTTT. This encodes CASSPGGPVAEAFF.

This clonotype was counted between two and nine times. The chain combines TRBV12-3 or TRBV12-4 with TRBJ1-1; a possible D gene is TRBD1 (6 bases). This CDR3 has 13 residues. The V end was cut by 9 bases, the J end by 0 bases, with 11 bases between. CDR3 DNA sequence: TGTGCCAGTTGGGGGGGCCTGAACACTGAAGCTTTCTTT. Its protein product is CASWGGLNTEAFF.

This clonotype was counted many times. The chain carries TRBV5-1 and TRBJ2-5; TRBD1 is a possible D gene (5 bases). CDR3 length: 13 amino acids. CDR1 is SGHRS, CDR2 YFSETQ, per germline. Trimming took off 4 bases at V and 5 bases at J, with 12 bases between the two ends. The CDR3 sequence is CASSTDIRETQYF. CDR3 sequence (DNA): TGCGCCAGCAGCACGGACATCCGCGAGACCCAGTACTTC.

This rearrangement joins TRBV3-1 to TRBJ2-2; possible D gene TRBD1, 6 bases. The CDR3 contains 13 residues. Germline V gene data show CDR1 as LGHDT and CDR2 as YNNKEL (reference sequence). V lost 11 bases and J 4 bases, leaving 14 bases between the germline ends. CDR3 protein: CAATGIVTGELFF. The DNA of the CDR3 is TGTGCCGCCACAGGGATCGTCACCGGGGAGCTGTTTTTT.